The next 27 T cell receptor beta chains were all read from a single sample in a study of blood T cell repertoires in COVID-19. Measured with immunoSEQ multiplex PCR; TCRdb has only the in-frame clones, and not every one. Of under 200,000 clones listed, 81% are singletons. Sample: PBMCs or T cells enriched from blood (not recorded which). The source is a woman in her thirties or forties with acute COVID-19.

The chain recombines TRBV4-1 with TRBJ2-7, with TRBD1 matching over 9 bases. Germline V gives CDR1 MGHRA, CDR2 YSYEKL. Trimming at V came to 4 bases and at J to 6 bases, leaving 13 bases not matched to a gene. The CDR3 is 16 residues long. The CDR3 DNA reads TGCGCCAGCAGCCCTACTCCGGGACAGGGACGACTCGAGCAGTACTTC. It translates to CASSPTPGQGRLEQYF.

Written as DNA, the CDR3 is TGTGCCAGCAGTTTCGGGAGGGTCGCGTCTAATGAAAAACTGTTTTTT. It encodes CASSFGRVASNEKLFF. This sequence joins TRBV28 and TRBJ1-4; no definite D call. This CDR3 region has 16 residues. CDR1 is MDHEN, CDR2 SYDVKM, per germline. Trimming took 3 bases from V and 3 from J, leaving 14 bases between them.

The chain employs TRBV15 and TRBJ2-5; D remains unclear. The ends were cut back, 0 bases at V and 5 bases at J, with 13 bases in the middle. The CDR3 totals 15 residues. Germline CDR1 reads LNHNV; CDR2 reads YYDKDF (reference sequence). For the CDR3, the DNA is TGTGCCACCAGCAGAGATGGAGCGAGAAAGGAGACCCAGTACTTC. Encoded protein: CATSRDGARKETQYF.

V usage is TRBV5-1 and J usage is TRBJ2-3, with TRBD2 matching over 10 bases. In germline, CDR1 is SGHRS, CDR2 YFSETQ. Trimming cost V 4 bases and J 4 bases; bases outside gene matches: 6. The CDR3 has 15 residues. CDR3 DNA: TGCGCCAGCAGCACCTGGACTAGCGGAGCAGATACGCAGTATTTT. It translates to CASSTWTSGADTQYF. Filled out from reference TRBV5-1 and TRBJ2-3, the complete variable domain reads KAGVTQTPRYLIKTRGQQVTLSCSPISGHRSVSWYQQTPGQGLQFLFEYFSETQRNKGNFPGRFSGRQFSNSRSEMNVSTLELGDSALYLCASSTWTSGADTQYFGPGTRLTVL.

The genes are TRBV6-5 and TRBJ1-2, with a weak D call TRBD1 (6 bases). From germline, CDR1 is MNHEY and CDR2 SVGAGI. The CDR3 runs 14 residues. Trimming took 8 bases from V and 8 from J, leaving 21 bases between them. CDR3 coding DNA: TGTGCCAGCTCTAGGATGCGGGGGGCAGACGGCTACACCTTC. It encodes CASSRMRGADGYTF.

This clone turned up a few times. This chain uses TRBV9 with TRBJ2-2; 9 positions agree with TRBD1. The CDR3 loop spans 15 amino acids. V was pared by 3 bases and J by 6 bases, with 6 bases of the junction left unmatched. Germline V gene lookup returns CDR1 SGDLS and CDR2 YYNGEE. The CDR3 region has the DNA TGTGCCAGCAGCGATACAGGGGGCCCTGCCGGGGAGCTGTTTTTT. Translating it yields CASSDTGGPAGELFF.

The chain uses TRBV1 and TRBJ2-5; the table calls TRBD2, which could not be checked here. TRBV1 is flagged as a pseudogene. The CDR3 has 16 amino acids. The CDR3 region is CTSSPRLARDPRTQYF. CDR3 DNA: TGCACCAGCAGCCCCAGACTAGCGAGGGACCCTAGGACCCAGTACTTC.

The chain joins TRBV5-1 to TRBJ2-5, with D tentatively TRBD2 (6 bases). Per germline, CDR1 SGHRS and CDR2 YFSETQ. The CDR3 has 15 amino acids. V lost 1 base to trimming and J lost 3 bases, with 13 bases between them. CDR3 region: CASSLFGRSEETQYF. In DNA, the CDR3 is TGCGCCAGCAGCTTGTTCGGGAGAAGTGAAGAGACCCAGTACTTC.

With respect to this clone: Other nucleotide sequences from this sample produce the same CDR3. The chain links TRBV7-2 to TRBJ2-1; 10 positions match TRBD2. The CDR3 has 14 residues. Trimming removed 2 bases from V and 6 bases from J; junction bases left unmatched: 1. Germline CDR1 and CDR2: SGHTA and FQGNSA. The chain's CDR3 is CASSLQREGNEQFF. CDR3 coding DNA: TGTGCCAGCAGCTTACAGCGGGAGGGCAATGAGCAGTTCTTC.

V usage is TRBV5-1 and J usage is TRBJ2-1, with 11 bases matching TRBD2. The V and J ends lost 0 bases and 6 bases, in that order; junction bases with no gene match: 5. The CDR3 is 16 residues long. Germline V gene lookup returns CDR1 SGHRS and CDR2 YFSETQ. CDR3 nucleotides: TGCGCCAGCAGCTTGGGCCCCGGACTAGCGGGCAATGAGCAGTTCTTC. Encoded protein: CASSLGPGLAGNEQFF. The complete variable domain, with remaining parts taken from reference TRBV5-1 and TRBJ2-1, reads KAGVTQTPRYLIKTRGQQVTLSCSPISGHRSVSWYQQTPGQGLQFLFEYFSETQRNKGNFPGRFSGRQFSNSRSEMNVSTLELGDSALYLCASSLGPGLAGNEQFFGPGTRLTVL.

This clone was recorded a few times. Within the sample, other DNA sequences also encode this same CDR3. J is TRBJ1-2 and V is TRBV29-1, with TRBD1 matching 8 bases. Germline V gene lookup returns CDR1 SQVTM and CDR2 ANQGSEA. The CDR3 is made up of 14 amino acids. Trimming took 5 bases from V and 2 from J; bases not matched to a gene: 7. DNA of the CDR3: TGCAGCGTTTTCGGACAGGGTAGGAACTATGGCTACACCTTC. Its translation: CSVFGQGRNYGYTF. The variable domain in full, completed from reference TRBV29-1 and TRBJ1-2, reads SAVISQKPSRDICQRGTSLTIQCQVDSQVTMMFWYRQQPGQSLTLIATANQGSEATYESGFVIDKFPISRPNLTFSTLTVSNMSPEDSSIYLCSVFGQGRNYGYTFGSGTRLTVV.

The chain couples TRBV5-5 to TRBJ1-1; TRBD1 matches 9 bases. Germline trimming cut 5 bases from V and 6 bases from J; bases unmatched to any gene: 14. This CDR3 spans 16 amino acids. CDR1 and CDR2 from the germline V gene are SGHKS and YYEKEE (reference sequence). The CDR3 sequence: CASRPQGAGDFSEAFF. The CDR3, as DNA: TGTGCCAGCAGACCACAGGGGGCTGGGGACTTCTCTGAAGCTTTCTTT.

The chain joins TRBV21-1 to TRBJ2-7; the D call of TRBD2 is as the table states it, not checked on the DNA. TRBV21-1 is a pseudogene segment. The CDR3 consists of 16 residues. The CDR3 spells CASSSKGEDHSYEQYV. In DNA, the CDR3 is TGTGCCAGCAGTAGTAAGGGAGAGGACCACTCCTACGAGCAGTACGTC.

DNA for the CDR3: TGTGCCAGCAGGGCGACAGGGATGGGTAACTATGGCTACACCTTC. Residues: CASRATGMGNYGYTF. The chain carries TRBV5-6 and TRBJ1-2; 7 bases match TRBD1. The germline CDR1 and CDR2 sequences are SGHDT and YYEEEE. The V segment lost 5 bases and the J segment 1 base; nucleotides outside the gene matches: 8. The CDR3 has 15 amino acids.

The chain joins TRBV6-5 to TRBJ2-5, with D possibly TRBD1 on 7 matching bases. The CDR3 has 14 amino acids. The germline V and J ends were trimmed by 5 bases and 5 bases, with 15 bases remaining between them. Germline CDR1 and CDR2: MNHEY and SVGAGI. Written as DNA, the CDR3 is TGTGCCAGCAGTCCGACAGGGAGGCGGGAGACCCAGTACTTC. Encoded protein: CASSPTGRRETQYF.

The chain is built from TRBV11-3 and TRBJ2-3; tentatively, D is TRBD2 (6 bases). The CDR3 consists of 14 residues. Trimming pared 8 bases from V and 4 bases from J, leaving 16 bases between. Germline assignment: CDR1 SGHNT and CDR2 YENEEA. This chain's CDR3 is CASAGPPTPDTQYF. CDR3 DNA: TGTGCCAGCGCGGGGCCCCCGACGCCAGATACGCAGTATTTT.

The chain employs TRBV27 and TRBJ1-2; TRBD1 is a possible D gene (6 bases). Germline-derived CDR1 and CDR2 are MNHEY and SMNVEV (reference sequence). V was trimmed by 3 bases and J by 7 bases, leaving 18 bases between them. The CDR3 extends over 15 amino acids. CDR3 sequence: CASSFDPTGFSGYTF. The CDR3 DNA reads as TGTGCCAGCAGTTTTGATCCGACAGGTTTTTCTGGCTACACCTTC.

This clone was detected once. V usage is TRBV3-1 (or the pseudogene TRBV3-2) and J usage is TRBJ1-2, with 8 bases identical to TRBD1. This CDR3 is 15 amino acids long. Germline assignment: CDR1 LGHDT and CDR2 YNNKEL (reference sequence). Trimming at V came to 4 bases and at J to 2 bases, leaving 6 bases not matched to a gene. In nucleotides, the CDR3 is TGTGCCAGCAGCCCTCGACAGGGGCCCAACTATGGCTACACCTTC. Protein: CASSPRQGPNYGYTF.

The chain uses TRBV5-4 and TRBJ2-7, with D possibly matching TRBD1 (7 bases). The CDR3 spans 13 residues. Trimming left V 4 bases short and J 4 bases short, with 12 bases between. CDR1 and CDR2 (germline): SGHNT, YYREEE (reference sequence). Here the CDR3 DNA reads TGTGCCAGCAGCGCGGGACAGACTTACGAGCAGTACTTC. Its translation is CASSAGQTYEQYF.

The chain links TRBV30 to TRBJ1-5; the match to TRBD1 covers 11 bases. The CDR3 loop spans 16 amino acids. Germline CDR1 reads GTSNPN; CDR2 reads SVGIG (reference sequence). V gave up 3 bases and J gave up 5 bases; unmatched junction bases: 9. Here the CDR3 DNA reads TGTGCCTGGAGGGAGAAGGGACAGGGGGGTTATCAGCCCCAGCATTTT. Residues: CAWREKGQGGYQPQHF.

This clone was detected a few times. The chain links TRBV5-1 to TRBJ1-2, with D hard to call. CDR1 SGHRS and CDR2 YFSETQ come from the germline V gene. Trimming left V 0 bases short and J 2 bases short, with 11 bases between. CDR3 length: 15 residues. The CDR3 loop reads CASSLAPGTNYGYTF. In DNA form, the CDR3 reads TGCGCCAGCAGCTTGGCCCCAGGCACCAACTATGGCTACACCTTC.

This clone was recorded a few times. The chain joins TRBV7-2 to TRBJ1-6, with TRBD1 as a possible D gene (6 bases). Trimming pared 4 bases from V and 6 bases from J, leaving 16 bases between. This CDR3 comprises 16 residues. Germline CDR1 is SGHTA and CDR2 is FQGNSA. This CDR3 is CASSYGGGWSNSPLHF. The CDR3 DNA sequence: TGTGCCAGCAGCTATGGGGGGGGCTGGTCTAATTCACCCCTCCACTTT.

V gene TRBV9 combines with J gene TRBJ2-3, with TRBD2 matching over 10 bases. Germline V CDR1 and CDR2: SGDLS, YYNGEE. V shed 0 bases and J 4 bases; nucleotides not matched to a gene: 5. CDR3 length equals 16 residues. CDR3 coding DNA: TGTGCCAGCAGCGTAGAGATAGCGGGAGGCCCAGATACGCAGTATTTT. Its protein product is CASSVEIAGGPDTQYF.

The J gene is TRBJ1-3, the V gene TRBV30; D is possibly TRBD1 (5 bases). The germline gives CDR1 GTSNPN, CDR2 SVGIG (reference sequence). The V end lost 1 base, the J end lost 9 bases, and 13 bases lay between the germline ends. The CDR3 loop spans 13 amino acids. The CDR3, as DNA: TGTGCCTGGAGTGGGACCGCGGGGCGCACCATATATTTT. Translated: CAWSGTAGRTIYF.

J is TRBJ1-2 and V is TRBV27; TRBD1 might be the D (6 bases). Germline lookup yields CDR1 MNHEY and CDR2 SMNVEV (reference sequence). The CDR3 runs 13 residues. The chain's CDR3 is CEKRGGLNYGYTF. CDR3 DNA sequence: TGTGAAAAGAGGGGGGGCCTTAACTATGGCTACACCTTC.

J is TRBJ2-2 and V is TRBV7-9; D is unresolved. The CDR3 is 12 amino acids. Germline loops: CDR1 SEHNR, CDR2 FQNEAQ (reference sequence). The V and J ends lost 4 bases and 13 bases respectively, with 13 bases between them. The CDR3 loop is CASSSAEAVLFF. The CDR3 DNA reads as TGTGCCAGCAGCTCTGCCGAGGCGGTGCTGTTTTTT.

This clone appeared once. The chain carries TRBV13 and TRBJ1-1; a possible D gene is TRBD1 (5 bases). The CDR3 length is 17 residues. In germline, CDR1 is PRHDT, CDR2 FYEKMQ (reference sequence). Deletions cut 3 bases from V and 0 bases from J, with 17 bases between. CDR3 DNA: TGTGCCAGCAGCTTCGGCCGGATCCAGGGTGTGAACACTGAAGCTTTCTTT. It translates to CASSFGRIQGVNTEAFF.